The subject of this entry is one TCR beta chain. Its matching antigen is unknown. This record belongs to a study of cytomegalovirus exposure and HLA in healthy donors. Study-level findings and limits: According to an earlier analysis, most TCR beta V segments yielded productive rearrangements about 90% or about 30% of the time.

CDR1 and CDR2 (germline): MNHNS, SASEGT. The CDR3 has 13 amino acids. Trimming cost V 7 bases and J 10 bases, with 17 bases left between them. The PCR was carried out with 60 Vbeta primers and 13 Jbeta primers. The table came from immunoSEQ multiplex PCR; TCRdb's copy has only in-frame clones and leaves some out. This sample yields 150,000 to 200,000 clones, of which about three quarters are seen a single time; 4.5% to 5% belongs to the top ten. V gene TRBV6-1 combines with J gene TRBJ1-5, with D tentatively TRBD1 (6 bases). The clonotype was recovered from a man aged 18 to 30 in good health and CMV-seropositive. Sequences were obtained from PBMCs. CDR3 sequence (DNA): TGTGCCAGCAAAAACGGGGACAATGGACCCCAGCATTTT. Its protein is CASKNGDNGPQHF.